The T cell receptor beta chain under discussion was sequenced for a study of cytomegalovirus exposure and HLA in healthy donors. Findings of the study overall: Because they were indistinguishable, some V segments, including TRBV6-2 and TRBV6-3, were excluded.

Note on this clone: Its specificity is not known.

V lost 1 base, J lost 2 bases, and 9 bases stayed unmatched. The germline V gene encodes CDR1 SGHTA and CDR2 FQGNSA. The CDR3 is 18 amino acids. PCR primers comprised 60 Vbeta and 13 Jbeta primers. Sequenced by immunoSEQ multiplex PCR; TCRdb stores in-frame clones only, minus some. The sample includes some 150,000 clones, roughly 80% of them seen just once. The clonotype comes from a man aged 35-49 years in good health and CMV-seropositive. The specimen was PBMCs. The rearrangement joins TRBV7-2 to TRBJ2-1, with 9 bases that match TRBD2. The CDR3 reads CASSLGSSGRSTYNEQFF. The CDR3, as DNA: TGTGCCAGCAGCTTAGGTTCCAGCGGGAGGTCAACCTACAATGAGCAGTTCTTC.